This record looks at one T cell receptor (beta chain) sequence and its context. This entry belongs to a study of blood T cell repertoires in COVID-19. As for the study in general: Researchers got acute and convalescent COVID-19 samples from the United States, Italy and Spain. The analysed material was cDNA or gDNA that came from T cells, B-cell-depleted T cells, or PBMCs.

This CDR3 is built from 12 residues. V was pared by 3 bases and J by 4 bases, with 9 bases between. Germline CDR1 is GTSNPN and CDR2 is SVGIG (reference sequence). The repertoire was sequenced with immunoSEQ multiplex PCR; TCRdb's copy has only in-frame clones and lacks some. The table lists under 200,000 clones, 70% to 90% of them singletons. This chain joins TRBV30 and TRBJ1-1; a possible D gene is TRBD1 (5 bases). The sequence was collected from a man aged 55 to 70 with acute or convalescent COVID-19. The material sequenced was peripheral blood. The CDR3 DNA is TGTGCCTGGAGGCCGGGGGGCACTGAAGCTTTCTTT. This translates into CAWRPGGTEAFF.